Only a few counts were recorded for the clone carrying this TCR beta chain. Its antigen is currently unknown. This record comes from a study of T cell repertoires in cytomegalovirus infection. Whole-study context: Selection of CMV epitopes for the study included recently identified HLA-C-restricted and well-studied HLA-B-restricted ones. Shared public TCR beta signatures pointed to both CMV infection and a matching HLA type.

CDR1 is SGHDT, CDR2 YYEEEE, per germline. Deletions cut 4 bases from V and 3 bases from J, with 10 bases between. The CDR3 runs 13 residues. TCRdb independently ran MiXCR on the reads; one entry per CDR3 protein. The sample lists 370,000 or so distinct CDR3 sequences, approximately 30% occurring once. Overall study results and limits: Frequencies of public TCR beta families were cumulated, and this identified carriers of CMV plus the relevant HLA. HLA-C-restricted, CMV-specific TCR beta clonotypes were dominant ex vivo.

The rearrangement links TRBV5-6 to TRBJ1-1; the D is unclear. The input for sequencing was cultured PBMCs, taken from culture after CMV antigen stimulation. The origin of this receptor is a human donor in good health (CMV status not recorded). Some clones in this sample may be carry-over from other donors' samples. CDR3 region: CASSPIGYTEAFF. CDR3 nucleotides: TGTGCCAGCAGCCCCATAGGATACACTGAAGCTTTCTTT.